This T cell receptor beta chain is drawn from a study of shared clonotypes between healthy human individuals. Study-wide background: Used for every donor were three CD4 naive, three CD4 memory, two CD8 naive and one CD8 memory plate. Study observations and caveats: The rarefaction results pointed to incomplete sorted-subset sequencing despite large depth. The authors expected sequencing depth to affect clonotype sharing among donors. The sampled material consisted only of blood, and tissue repertoires are likely to differ.

In germline, CDR1 is LNHNV, CDR2 YYDKDF (reference sequence). The CDR3 contains 19 residues. V lost 8 bases and J lost 3, with 28 bases in between. Regarding this clone: Its target is not known.

Naivety among CD8 cells was defined by CD45RO negativity and positive CCR7 selection, thereby excluding terminally differentiated effector memory CD45RA+ cells. TCRdb's copy holds only in-frame clones and misses some; the assay was immunoSEQ multiplex PCR. The sample comprises roughly 2.1 million clones, 93% of which are singletons, and more than 1.5% rests with the top ten. The TCR sequence derives from a man aged 18 to 30 in good health. Some clones in this sample may be carry-over from other donors' samples. The sample taken for sequencing was naive CD8+ T cells from PBMCs. The chain has TRBV15 and TRBJ2-2; either TRBD1 or TRBD2 may fit D (5 bases each). The CDR3 bases are TGTGCCACCCGCGGCACCTTGGGACGGCCGGAAGAGGACACCGGGGAGCTGTTTTTT. This gives the protein CATRGTLGRPEEDTGELFF.